This T cell receptor beta chain derives from a study of shared clonotypes between healthy human individuals. Remarks on this clone: The sample has other DNA sequences that encode this CDR3 too.

CD45RO negativity and positive selection for CCR7 defined naive CD8 cells, a population that excluded terminally differentiated effector memory CD45RA+ cells. Generated by immunoSEQ multiplex PCR, the TCRdb table keeps only in-frame clones and is missing some. The sample lists about 2.1 million clones; just over 90% were seen once. Germline-derived CDR1 and CDR2 are SNHLY and FYNNEI. The CDR3 extends over 14 amino acids. Trimming took off 3 bases at V and 3 bases at J, with 9 bases between the two ends. Sequenced: naive CD8+ T cells from PBMCs. The receptor's source is a man younger than 35 in good health. Some clones in this sample may be carry-over from other donors' samples. The V and J genes are TRBV2 and TRBJ1-5; TRBD1 is a possible D gene (5 bases). CDR3 amino acids: CASSEAGSNQPQHF. The CDR3 DNA reads TGTGCCAGCAGTGAGGCAGGGTCCAATCAGCCCCAGCATTTT.